This entry describes one T cell receptor (beta chain). What it recognizes is unknown. Measured with immunoSEQ multiplex PCR; TCRdb has only the in-frame clones, and not every one. The sample shows about 110,000 clones, 80% to 85% of them seen only once. This entry is derived from a study of T cell responses to AZD1222 COVID-19 vaccine. Study outcomes and limitations: Regions 160-218 and 743-854 held dominance among vaccine-associated CD4 TCRs, which spanned spike.

Per germline, CDR1 LGHDT and CDR2 YNNKEL (reference sequence). V shed 1 base and J shed 7 bases, with 6 bases lying between them. The CDR3 extends over 12 amino acids. The genes are TRBV3-1 (or the pseudogene TRBV3-2) and TRBJ2-3; possibly TRBD2 for D (5 bases). The receptor comes from an adult in good health. Sequencing was performed on peripheral blood, taken on day 0 of AZD1222 vaccination. The CDR3 region is CASSQADYTQYF. The DNA of the CDR3 is TGTGCCAGCAGCCAAGCGGACTATACGCAGTATTTT.